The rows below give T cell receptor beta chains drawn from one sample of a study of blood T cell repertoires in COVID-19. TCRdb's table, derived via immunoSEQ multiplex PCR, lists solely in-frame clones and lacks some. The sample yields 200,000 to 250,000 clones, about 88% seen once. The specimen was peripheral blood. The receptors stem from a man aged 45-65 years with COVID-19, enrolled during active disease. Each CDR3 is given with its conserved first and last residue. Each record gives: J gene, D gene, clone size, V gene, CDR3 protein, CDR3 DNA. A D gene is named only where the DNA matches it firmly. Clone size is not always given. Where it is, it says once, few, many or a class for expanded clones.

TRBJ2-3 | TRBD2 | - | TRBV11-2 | CASSTRLAGPTDTQYF | TGTGCCAGCAGCACGCGACTAGCGGGCCCCACAGATACGCAGTATTTT
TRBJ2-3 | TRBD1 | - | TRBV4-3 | CASSQRLWDRASTDTQYF | TGCGCCAGCAGCCAGAGATTATGGGACAGAGCTAGCACAGATACGCAGTATTTT
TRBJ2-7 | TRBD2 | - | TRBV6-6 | CASSRTSVTYEQYF | TGTGCCAGCAGCCGAACTAGCGTAACCTACGAGCAGTACTTC
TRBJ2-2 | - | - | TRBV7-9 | CASSSPTSSGELFF | TGTGCCAGCAGCTCCCCAACTAGCTCCGGGGAGCTGTTTTTT
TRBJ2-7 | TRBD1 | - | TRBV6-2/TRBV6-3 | CASSYGTGVTYEQYF | TGTGCCAGCAGTTACGGGACAGGGGTTACCTACGAGCAGTACTTC
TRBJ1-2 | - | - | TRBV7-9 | CASSKEEGRSYTF | TGTGCCAGCAGCAAAGAGGAGGGCCGGAGCTACACCTTC
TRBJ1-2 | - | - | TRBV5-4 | CTSSSPNDKLYGYTF | TGTACCAGCAGCTCGCCCAATGACAAGCTCTATGGCTACACCTTC
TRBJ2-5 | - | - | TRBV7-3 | CASSRSGQETQYF | TGTGCCAGCAGCCGTTCGGGTCAAGAGACCCAGTACTTC
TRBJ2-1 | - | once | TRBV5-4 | CASSTGVDNEQFF | TGTGCCAGCAGCACGGGGGTAGACAATGAGCAGTTCTTC
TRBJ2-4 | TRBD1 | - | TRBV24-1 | CATSEGPGTVKNIQYF | TGTGCCACCAGTGAAGGCCCCGGGACAGTCAAAAACATTCAGTACTTC
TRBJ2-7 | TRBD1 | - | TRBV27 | CASSLMAGGSYEQYF | TGTGCCAGCAGTTTAATGGCAGGGGGCAGCTACGAGCAGTACTTC
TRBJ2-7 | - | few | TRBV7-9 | CASSLDGINYEQYF | TGTGCCAGCAGCTTAGACGGGATTAACTACGAGCAGTACTTC
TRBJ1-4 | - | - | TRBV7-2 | CASSQAGWLTNEKLFF | TGTGCCAGCAGCCAAGCAGGGTGGCTAACTAATGAAAAACTGTTTTTT
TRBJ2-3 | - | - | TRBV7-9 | CASSLALGTDTQYF | TGTGCCAGCAGCTTAGCCCTCGGCACAGATACGCAGTATTTT
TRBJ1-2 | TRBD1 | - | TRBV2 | CASSPGGGYYGYTF | TGTGCCAGCAGCCCAGGGGGTGGGTACTATGGCTACACCTTC
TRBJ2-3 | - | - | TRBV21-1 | CASPSRHTQYF | TGTGCCAGCCCTAGCAGGCATACGCAGTATTTT
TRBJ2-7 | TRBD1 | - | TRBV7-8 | CASSLAGTGGFEQYF | TGTGCCAGCAGCTTAGCCGGGACAGGGGGTTTCGAGCAGTACTTC
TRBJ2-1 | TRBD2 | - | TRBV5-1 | CASSSGSDYNEQFF | TGCGCCAGCAGCAGCGGGAGCGACTACAATGAGCAGTTCTTC
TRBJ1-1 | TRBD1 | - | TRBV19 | CASLRQGETFF | TGTGCCAGCCTAAGGCAGGGGGAGACTTTCTTT
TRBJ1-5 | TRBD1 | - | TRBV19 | CASIQGAGSNQPQHF | TGTGCCAGTATACAGGGGGCTGGGAGCAATCAGCCCCAGCATTTT
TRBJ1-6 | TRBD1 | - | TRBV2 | CASSTTGVGNSPLHF | TGTGCCAGCTCTACGACAGGGGTTGGGAATTCACCCCTCCACTTT
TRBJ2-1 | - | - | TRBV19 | CASSIAQGYNEQFF | TGTGCCAGTAGTATAGCCCAGGGGTACAATGAGCAGTTCTTC
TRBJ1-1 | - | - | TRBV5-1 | CASSLLTTAPEAFF | TGCGCCAGCAGCTTGCTGACAACAGCCCCTGAAGCTTTCTTT
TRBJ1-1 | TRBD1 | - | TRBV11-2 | CASSLGNRGWNTEAFF | TGTGCCAGCAGCTTAGGGAACAGGGGTTGGAACACTGAAGCTTTCTTT
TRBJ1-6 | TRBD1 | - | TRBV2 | CASSVQGAYNSPLHF | TGTGCCAGCAGTGTACAGGGGGCCTATAATTCACCCCTCCACTTT
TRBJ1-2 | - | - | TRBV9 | CASSPDINYGYTF | TGTGCCAGCAGCCCGGACATAAACTATGGCTACACCTTC
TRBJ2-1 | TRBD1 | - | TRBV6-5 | CASSYGTGIYEQFF | TGTGCCAGCAGTTACGGGACAGGGATTTATGAGCAGTTCTTC
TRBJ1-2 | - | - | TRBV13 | CASSYQGRTNYGYTF | TGTGCCAGCAGCTACCAGGGGAGAACTAACTATGGCTACACCTTC
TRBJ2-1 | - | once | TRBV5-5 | CASSLLGSSYNEQFF | TGTGCCAGCAGCTTGCTCGGGTCCTCCTACAATGAGCAGTTCTTC
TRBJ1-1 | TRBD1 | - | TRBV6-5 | CASSPLQGADTEAFF | TGTGCCAGCAGCCCCTTGCAGGGGGCGGACACTGAAGCTTTCTTT
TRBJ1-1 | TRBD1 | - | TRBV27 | CASSLSRQGGTEAFF | TGTGCCAGCAGTTTATCGAGGCAGGGGGGCACTGAAGCTTTCTTT
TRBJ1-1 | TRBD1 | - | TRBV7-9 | CASSLRRTGSEAEAFF | TGTGCCAGCAGCCTCAGACGGACAGGGTCGGAGGCTGAAGCTTTCTTT
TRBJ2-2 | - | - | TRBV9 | CASSVVDRGSNTGELFF | TGTGCCAGCAGCGTAGTCGATAGGGGGTCGAACACCGGGGAGCTGTTTTTT
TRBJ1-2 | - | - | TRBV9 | CASSANYGTSGYTF | TGTGCCAGCAGCGCAAATTATGGGACATCTGGCTACACCTTC
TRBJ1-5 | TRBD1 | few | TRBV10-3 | CAISVQGDQPQHF | TGTGCCATCAGCGTACAGGGGGATCAGCCCCAGCATTTT
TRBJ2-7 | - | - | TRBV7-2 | CASSPGQGAYYEQYF | TGTGCCAGCAGCCCCGGTCAGGGCGCATACTACGAGCAGTACTTC
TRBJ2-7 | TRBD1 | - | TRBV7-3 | CASKVGPGGSYEQYF | TGTGCCAGCAAGGTTGGACCAGGGGGATCCTACGAGCAGTACTTC
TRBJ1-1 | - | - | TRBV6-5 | CASRLQVNTEAFF | TGTGCCAGCAGATTACAGGTGAACACTGAAGCTTTCTTT
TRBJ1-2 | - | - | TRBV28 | CASSRTGLYDGYTF | TGTGCCAGCAGTCGAACAGGGCTTTATGATGGCTACACCTTC
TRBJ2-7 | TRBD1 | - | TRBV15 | CATSRDPGTGYEQYF | TGTGCCACCAGCAGAGACCCCGGGACAGGATACGAGCAGTACTTC
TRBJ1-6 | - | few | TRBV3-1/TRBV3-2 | CASSQAGVGSPLHF | TGTGCCAGCAGCCAAGCAGGGGTCGGTTCACCCCTCCACTTT
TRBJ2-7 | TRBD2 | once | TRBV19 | CASSIDTTSRSYEQYF | TGTGCCAGTAGTATAGATACGACTAGCCGGTCCTACGAGCAGTACTTC
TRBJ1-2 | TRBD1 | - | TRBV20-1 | CSARVQGAYTF | TGCAGTGCTAGAGTACAGGGGGCCTACACCTTC
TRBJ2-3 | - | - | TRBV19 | CASTYRRGGTDTQYF | TGTGCCAGTACTTATAGGAGGGGCGGCACAGATACGCAGTATTTT
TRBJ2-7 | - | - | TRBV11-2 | CASSWAGRSYEQYF | TGTGCCAGCAGCTGGGCGGGGCGCTCCTACGAGCAGTACTTC
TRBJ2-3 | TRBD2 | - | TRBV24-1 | CATSDSGNTDTQYF | TGTGCCACCAGTGATAGCGGGAACACAGATACGCAGTATTTT
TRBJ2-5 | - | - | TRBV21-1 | CASRQDRGKQETQYF | TGTGCCAGCAGGCAGGACAGGGGTAAACAAGAGACCCAGTACTTC
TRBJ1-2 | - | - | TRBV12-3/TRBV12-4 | CASSLLTHYGYTF | TGTGCCAGCAGTTTACTGACACACTATGGCTACACCTTC